The clone carrying this T cell receptor (beta chain) came up many times. The entry originates in a study of neurological immune-mediated disorders. 2 million PBMCs stored at -80 C were the source of the unsorted libraries. The yield of each sequencing run was over 190 million TCR-beta sequences from 15-18 subjects. TCRdb re-analysed the 5' RACE reads in MiXCR, keeping a single row per CDR3 protein. The sample has 50,000 to 65,000 distinct CDR3 sequences; 4% to 5.5% are singletons. V was cut by 0 bases and J by 4 bases, with 10 bases left in between. Germline CDR1 reads SGDLS; CDR2 reads YYNGEE. The CDR3 totals 15 residues.

The chain recombines TRBV9 with TRBJ2-2; D perhaps matches TRBD1 (6 bases). Sequenced: PBMCs. This receptor was identified in a woman between 45 and 60 years old with multiple sclerosis. This chain's CDR3 is CASSVATGRTGELFF. The CDR3 DNA is TGTGCCAGCAGCGTAGCCACAGGGCGCACCGGGGAGCTGTTTTTT.